Sequencing of this T cell receptor (beta chain) was carried out in a study of T cell responses to AZD1222 COVID-19 vaccine. Study-wide findings and caveats: Clonal diversity was possibly underestimated, and the donors were mostly white British, with more females.

Using immunoSEQ multiplex PCR, the repertoire was profiled, and TCRdb retains in-frame clones only, with some absent. The sample has approximately 200,000 clones, about nine tenths seen once. The germline CDR1 and CDR2 sequences are SNHLY and FYNNEI. The ends lost 1 base at V and 5 bases at J; junction bases unmatched: 4. The CDR3 is made up of 14 amino acids. Worth noting for this clone: What it binds is not known.

The receptor's source is an adult who received the AZD1222 COVID-19 vaccine. Sequences were derived from peripheral blood, sampled 28 days after the second AZD1222 dose. The chain combines TRBV2 with TRBJ1-1, with 7 nucleotides matching TRBD1. This CDR3 reads CASSEETGRTEAFF. As DNA, the CDR3 is TGTGCCAGCAGTGAAGAGACAGGGAGAACTGAAGCTTTCTTT.